These T cell receptor beta chains were read from a single sample in a study of human T cells and chemical hapten exposure. MiXCR, applied by TCRdb to the RACE reads, yields one record per CDR3 protein. This table has roughly 80,000 distinct CDR3 sequences, about 10% appearing once. The sequencing used whole blood, collected in connection with sensitization to the hapten diphenylcyclopropenone (DPC). The receptor source for this set is a woman aged 50 to 60 with alopecia areata. Some clones in this sample may be carry-over from other donors' samples. Both conserved end residues are part of each CDR3. Each record gives: D gene, J gene, clone size, V gene, CDR3 protein, CDR3 DNA. A D gene is named only where the DNA matches it firmly. A clone size is listed for some rows: how often the clone was seen (once, few, many), or a class if it is expanded.

>TRBD1|TRBJ1-6|many|TRBV30
CAWSVGGGLRNSPLHF
TGTGCCTGGAGTGTAGGAGGGGGCCTGAGGAATTCACCCCTCCACTTT
>-|TRBJ2-3|-|TRBV20-1
CSASRDGRVTDTQYF
TGCAGTGCTTCCCGGGACGGACGGGTCACAGATACGCAGTATTTT
>TRBD1|TRBJ2-7|many|TRBV28
CASSRPGTASYEQYF
TGTGCCAGCAGTCGCCCCGGGACAGCGTCCTACGAGCAGTACTTC
>-|TRBJ2-3|many|TRBV27
CASSQIRTGPDTQYF
TGTGCCAGCAGTCAAATCAGGACGGGACCAGATACGCAGTATTTT
>TRBD2|TRBJ2-1|-|TRBV10-2
CASRISGSSYNEQFF
TGCGCCAGCAGAATTAGCGGGAGCTCCTACAATGAGCAGTTCTTC
>-|TRBJ2-3|many|TRBV7-9
CASSLGFEGSTDTQYF
TGTGCCAGCAGCTTAGGATTTGAGGGAAGCACAGATACGCAGTATTTT
>TRBD1|TRBJ2-3|-|TRBV29-1
CSAARDRASDTQYF
TGCAGCGCGGCCCGGGACAGAGCTTCAGATACGCAGTATTTT
>-|TRBJ2-2|-|TRBV7-6
CASSLEAGITGELFF
TGTGCCAGCAGCTTAGAGGCGGGTATAACCGGGGAGCTGTTTTTT
>-|TRBJ1-1|-|TRBV5-1
CASSLAPGLTEAFF
TGCGCCAGCAGCTTGGCCCCGGGACTCACTGAAGCTTTCTTT
>-|TRBJ1-2|few|TRBV9
CASSSYAGYTF
TGTGCCAGCAGCTCTTACGCGGGCTACACCTTC
>TRBD1|TRBJ2-7|-|TRBV18
CASSPRQGRNEQYF
TGTGCCAGCTCACCACGACAGGGTCGAAACGAGCAGTACTTC
>-|TRBJ2-7|few|TRBV20-1
CSAQNGVLWYF
TGCAGTGCTCAGAACGGGGTTTTATGGTACTTC
>TRBD1|TRBJ2-7|many|TRBV7-6
CASSLDPRGQGRQYF
TGTGCCAGCAGCTTAGACCCCCGCGGACAGGGGAGGCAGTACTTC
>-|TRBJ2-6|-|TRBV5-1
CASSLTGSSGANVLTF
TGCGCCAGCAGCTTGACGGGGAGTTCTGGGGCCAACGTCCTGACTTTC
>TRBD1|TRBJ1-5|-|TRBV6-5
CASSPWTGDQPQHF
TGTGCCAGCAGTCCCTGGACAGGGGATCAGCCCCAGCATTTT
>TRBD2|TRBJ2-4|-|TRBV3-1
CASSQDPGTSGRAAKNIQYF
TGTGCCAGCAGCCAAGATCCCGGGACTAGCGGGAGGGCCGCCAAAAACATTCAGTACTTC
>-|TRBJ1-1|few|TRBV20-1
CSARGRTVRVGYTEAFF
TGCAGTGCTAGAGGGAGGACTGTCCGGGTGGGGTACACTGAAGCTTTCTTT
>-|TRBJ2-7|few|TRBV6-2/TRBV6-3
CASREDAFRNEQYF
TGTGCCAGCAGGGAGGACGCTTTCCGAAACGAGCAGTACTTC
>-|TRBJ2-3|-|TRBV20-1
CSARDGTDTQYF
TGCAGTGCTAGAGACGGGACAGATACGCAGTATTTT
>-|TRBJ1-1|-|TRBV7-9
CASSLVLGAEAFF
TGTGCCAGCAGCTTAGTCTTAGGGGCTGAAGCTTTCTTT
>-|TRBJ2-3|few|TRBV29-1
CGLLGGLDTQYF
TGCGGGCTGTTGGGAGGATTAGATACGCAGTATTTT
>TRBD1|TRBJ2-7|few|TRBV29-1
CSVIWGQYEQYF
TGCAGCGTTATTTGGGGACAGTACGAGCAGTACTTC
>-|TRBJ2-7|-|TRBV11-2
CASSAQKAPYEQYF
TGTGCCAGCAGCGCTCAAAAGGCCCCCTACGAGCAGTACTTC